This T cell receptor beta chain was profiled in a study of blood T cell repertoires in COVID-19 (dated by TCRdb to 2020 to 2021). Context from the whole study: Samples covering the acute and convalescent phases of COVID-19 were provided by collaborators in the United States, Italy and Spain. The repertoires were released in a freely available public database intended as a resource for research on the immune response to SARS-CoV-2. The samples were drawn from two sources: the first 160 participants of the ongoing ImmuneRACE study, and 1,200 or so subjects contributed by 6 global collaborators. HLA class I and class II types, where available, came from metadata supplied by the sample provider rather than from assay-based typing. Deeply sampled blood TCRbeta repertoires from subjects exposed to, actively infected with, or recovered from COVID-19 were included in the dataset. The prospective study material was composed of cDNA or gDNA derived from T cells, B-cell-depleted T cells, or PBMCs. Nearly every sample came with metadata listing a de-identified subject ID, COVID-19 status, age in years and sex.

The immunoSEQ Assay, a bias-controlled multiplex PCR, was used to amplify TCRbeta CDR3 regions from genomic DNA. On the authors' methods: The number of nucleated cells in each sample was estimated from the amplification of reference gene primers within the assay. To quantify the absolute abundance of each unique TCRbeta CDR3 rearrangement, sequence reads were collapsed and filtered. For each sample, productive Simpson clonality was calculated as the square root of Simpson's diversity index across productive rearrangements. Sourced from immuneACCESS, this table was stored by TCRdb with only in-frame sequences that have V and J called. A share of the clones is absent; for the studies checked, an unresolved V gene accounts for under half, and the remainder has no known explanation. The V and J calls and clone size were taken over from that table, and D and trimming were inferred from the DNA. This sample holds about 190,000 clones; about 81% were observed only once. In total, the top ten clones hold under 15% of the sample.

Note on this clone: No antigen is known for it. No per-base quality is available; no much larger clone lies one base away.

Each collaborating institution followed its own protocols to collect whole blood in K2EDTA tubes. For TCRbeta analysis, collaborators shipped samples in one of three forms: frozen whole blood, isolated PBMCs, or DNA extracted from either of those sample types. Study-wide findings and limitations: Clinical and demographic metadata were provided uncurated, with the amount varying by source and participant.

As encoded in the germline V gene, CDR1 is KGHSH while CDR2 is LQKENI. The CDR3 runs 16 amino acids, cysteine and phenylalanine included. Of the read, only the CDR3 DNA is kept; its 48 bases are in frame from base 1. A distance of 19 bases separates the germline ends of V and J, which lose 6 bases and 4 bases respectively. The sequenced sample consisted of peripheral blood. The rearrangement combines TRBV18 with TRBJ2-1; confidence is insufficient to name the D gene. This sequence originates from a man younger than 40 with active or convalescent COVID-19. The DNA is as follows: TGTGCCAGCTCCCTTTCTCGGTACTCCCCATACAATGAGCAGTTCTTC. This is translated as CASSLSRYSPYNEQFF.